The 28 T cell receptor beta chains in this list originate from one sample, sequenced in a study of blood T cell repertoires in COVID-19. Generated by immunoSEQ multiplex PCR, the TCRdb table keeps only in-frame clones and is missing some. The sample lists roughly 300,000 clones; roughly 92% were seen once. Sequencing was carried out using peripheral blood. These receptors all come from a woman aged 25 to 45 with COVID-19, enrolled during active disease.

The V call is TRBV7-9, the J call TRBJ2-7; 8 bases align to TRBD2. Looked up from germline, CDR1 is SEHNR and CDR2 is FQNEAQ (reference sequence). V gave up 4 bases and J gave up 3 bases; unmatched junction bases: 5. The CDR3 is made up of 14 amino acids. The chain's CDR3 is CASSSREGLYEQYF. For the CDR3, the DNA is TGTGCCAGCAGCTCCCGGGAGGGCCTCTACGAGCAGTACTTC. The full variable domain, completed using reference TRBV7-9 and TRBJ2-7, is DTGVSQNPRHKITKRGQNVTFRCDPISEHNRLYWYRQTLGQGPEFLTYFQNEAQLEKSRLLSDRFSAERPKGSFSTLEIQRTEQGDSAMYLCASSSREGLYEQYFGPGTRLTVT.

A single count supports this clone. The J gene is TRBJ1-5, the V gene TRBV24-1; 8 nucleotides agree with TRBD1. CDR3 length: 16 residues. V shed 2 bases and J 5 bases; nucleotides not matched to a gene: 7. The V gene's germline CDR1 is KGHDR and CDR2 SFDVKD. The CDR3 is CATSDSGQGRHQPQHF. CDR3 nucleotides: TGTGCCACCAGTGATTCTGGACAGGGCAGGCATCAGCCCCAGCATTTT.

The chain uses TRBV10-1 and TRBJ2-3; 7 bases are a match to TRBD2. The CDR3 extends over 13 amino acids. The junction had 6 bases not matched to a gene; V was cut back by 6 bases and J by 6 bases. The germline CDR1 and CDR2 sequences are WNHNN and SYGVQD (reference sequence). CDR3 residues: CASSLAGGDTQYF. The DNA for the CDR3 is TGCGCCAGCAGCTTAGCGGGCGGGGATACGCAGTATTTT.

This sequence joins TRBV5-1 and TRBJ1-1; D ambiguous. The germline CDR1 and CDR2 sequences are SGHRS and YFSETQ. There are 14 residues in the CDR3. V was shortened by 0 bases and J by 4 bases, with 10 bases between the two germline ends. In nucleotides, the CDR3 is TGCGCCAGCAGCTTGGGACCGGGGAGCACTGAAGCTTTCTTT. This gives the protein CASSLGPGSTEAFF.

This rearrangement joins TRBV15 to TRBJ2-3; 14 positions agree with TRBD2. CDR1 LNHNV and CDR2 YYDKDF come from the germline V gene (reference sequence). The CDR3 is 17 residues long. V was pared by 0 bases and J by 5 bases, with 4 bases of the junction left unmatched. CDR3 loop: CATSRDVGTSGGDTQYF. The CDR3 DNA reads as TGTGCCACCAGCAGAGATGTGGGGACTAGCGGGGGAGATACGCAGTATTTT.

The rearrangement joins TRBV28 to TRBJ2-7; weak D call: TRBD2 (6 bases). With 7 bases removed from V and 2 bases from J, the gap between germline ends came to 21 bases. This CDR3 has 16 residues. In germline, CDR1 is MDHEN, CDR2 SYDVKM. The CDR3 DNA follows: TGTGCCAGCACTTCAAGATATCTAGCGTACGCCTACGAGCAGTACTTC. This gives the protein CASTSRYLAYAYEQYF.

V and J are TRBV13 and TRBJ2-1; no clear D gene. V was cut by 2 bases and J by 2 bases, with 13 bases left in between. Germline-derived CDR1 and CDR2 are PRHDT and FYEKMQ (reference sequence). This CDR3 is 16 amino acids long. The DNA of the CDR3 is TGTGCCAGCAGCTTAATATCGGAGCCCCCCTACAATGAGCAGTTCTTC. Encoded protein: CASSLISEPPYNEQFF.

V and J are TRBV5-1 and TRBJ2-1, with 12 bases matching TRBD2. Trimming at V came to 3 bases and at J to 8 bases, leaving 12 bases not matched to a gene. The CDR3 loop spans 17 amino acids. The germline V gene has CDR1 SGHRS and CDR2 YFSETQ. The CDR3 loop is CASSWGTSGWEEDEQFF. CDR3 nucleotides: TGCGCCAGCAGCTGGGGGACTAGCGGGTGGGAGGAGGATGAGCAGTTCTTC.

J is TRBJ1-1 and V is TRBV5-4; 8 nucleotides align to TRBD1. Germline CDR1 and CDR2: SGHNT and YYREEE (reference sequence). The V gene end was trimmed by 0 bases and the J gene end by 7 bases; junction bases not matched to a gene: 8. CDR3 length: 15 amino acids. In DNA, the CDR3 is TGTGCCAGCAGCTTGGGGTCAGGGGGCCTTGGTGAAGCTTTCTTT. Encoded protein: CASSLGSGGLGEAFF.

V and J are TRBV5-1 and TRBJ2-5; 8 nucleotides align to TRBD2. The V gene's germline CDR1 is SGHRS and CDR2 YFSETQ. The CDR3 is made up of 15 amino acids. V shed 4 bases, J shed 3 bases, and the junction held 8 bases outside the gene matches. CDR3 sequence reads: CASSASGTREETQYF. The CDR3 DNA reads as TGCGCCAGCAGCGCCTCCGGGACTAGGGAAGAGACCCAGTACTTC. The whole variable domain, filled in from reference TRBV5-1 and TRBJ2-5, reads KAGVTQTPRYLIKTRGQQVTLSCSPISGHRSVSWYQQTPGQGLQFLFEYFSETQRNKGNFPGRFSGRQFSNSRSEMNVSTLELGDSALYLCASSASGTREETQYFGPGTRLLVL.

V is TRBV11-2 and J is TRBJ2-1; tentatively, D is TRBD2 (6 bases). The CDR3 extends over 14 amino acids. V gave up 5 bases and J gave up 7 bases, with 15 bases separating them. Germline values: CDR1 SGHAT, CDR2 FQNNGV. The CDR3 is CASSPERAGNEQFF. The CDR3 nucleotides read TGTGCCAGCAGCCCCGAGAGGGCGGGGAATGAGCAGTTCTTC.

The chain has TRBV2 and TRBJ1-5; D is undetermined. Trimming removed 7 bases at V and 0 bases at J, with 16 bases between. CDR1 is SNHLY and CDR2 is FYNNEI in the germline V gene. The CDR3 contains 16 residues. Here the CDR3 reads CASTPESAHSNQPQHF. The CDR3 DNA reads TGTGCCAGCACCCCGGAGAGTGCCCATAGCAATCAGCCCCAGCATTTT.

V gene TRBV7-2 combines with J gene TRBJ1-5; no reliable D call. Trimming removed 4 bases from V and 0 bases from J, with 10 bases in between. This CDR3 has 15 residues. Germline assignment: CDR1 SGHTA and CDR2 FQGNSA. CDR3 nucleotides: TGTGCCAGCAGCTACACGACGGGTAGCAATCAGCCCCAGCATTTT. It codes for CASSYTTGSNQPQHF.

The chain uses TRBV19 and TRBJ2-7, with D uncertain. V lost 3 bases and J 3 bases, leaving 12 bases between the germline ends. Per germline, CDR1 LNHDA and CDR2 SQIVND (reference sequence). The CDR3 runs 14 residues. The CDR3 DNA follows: TGTGCCAGTAGTATCTGGAGTGATAACTACGAGCAGTACTTC. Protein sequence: CASSIWSDNYEQYF.

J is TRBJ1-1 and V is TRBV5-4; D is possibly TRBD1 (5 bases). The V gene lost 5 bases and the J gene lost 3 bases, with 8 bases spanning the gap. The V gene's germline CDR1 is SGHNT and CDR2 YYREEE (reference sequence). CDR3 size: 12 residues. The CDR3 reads CASRTAYTEAFF. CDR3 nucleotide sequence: TGTGCCAGCAGGACAGCGTACACTGAAGCTTTCTTT. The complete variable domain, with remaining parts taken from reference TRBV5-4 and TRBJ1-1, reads ETGVTQSPTHLIKTRGQQVTLRCSSQSGHNTVSWYQQALGQGPQFIFQYYREEENGRGNFPPRFSGLQFPNYSSELNVNALELDDSALYLCASRTAYTEAFFGQGTRLTVV.

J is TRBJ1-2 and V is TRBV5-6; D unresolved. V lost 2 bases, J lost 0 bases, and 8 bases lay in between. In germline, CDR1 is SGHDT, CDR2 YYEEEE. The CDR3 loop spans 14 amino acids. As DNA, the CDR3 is TGTGCCAGCAGCTTAAGCGGAGCTAACTATGGCTACACCTTC. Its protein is CASSLSGANYGYTF.

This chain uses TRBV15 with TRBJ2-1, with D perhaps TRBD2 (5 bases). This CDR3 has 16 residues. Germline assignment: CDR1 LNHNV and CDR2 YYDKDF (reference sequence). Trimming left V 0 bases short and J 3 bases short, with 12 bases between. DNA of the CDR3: TGTGCCACCAGCAGAGATCGTAGCGCCCTCTACAATGAGCAGTTCTTC. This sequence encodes CATSRDRSALYNEQFF. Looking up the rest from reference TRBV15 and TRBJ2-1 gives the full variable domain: DAMVIQNPRYQVTQFGKPVTLSCSQTLNHNVMYWYQQKSSQAPKLLFHYYDKDFNNEADTPDNFQSRRPNTSFCFLDIRSPGLGDTAMYLCATSRDRSALYNEQFFGPGTRLTVL.

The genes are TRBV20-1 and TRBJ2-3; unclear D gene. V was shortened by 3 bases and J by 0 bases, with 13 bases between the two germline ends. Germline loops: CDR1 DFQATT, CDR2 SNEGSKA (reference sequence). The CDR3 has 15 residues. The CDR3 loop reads CSASLTSPSTDTQYF. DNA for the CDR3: TGCAGTGCTAGTTTGACATCCCCTAGCACAGATACGCAGTATTTT.

The CDR3 here is CASTIQGNTEAFF. For the CDR3, the DNA is TGTGCCAGTACCATACAGGGGAACACTGAAGCTTTCTTT. The chain combines TRBV19 with TRBJ1-1; perhaps TRBD1 as D (6 bases). V shed 7 bases and J shed 1 base, with 10 bases lying between them. The CDR3 covers 13 residues. CDR1 is LNHDA and CDR2 is SQIVND in the germline V gene (reference sequence).

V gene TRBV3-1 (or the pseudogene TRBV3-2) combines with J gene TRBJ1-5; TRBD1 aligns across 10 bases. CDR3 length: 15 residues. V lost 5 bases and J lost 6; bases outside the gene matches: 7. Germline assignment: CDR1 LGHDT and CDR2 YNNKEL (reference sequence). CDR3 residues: CASSSNRDRGQPQHF. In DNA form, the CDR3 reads TGTGCCAGCAGCTCGAACCGGGACAGGGGTCAGCCCCAGCATTTT.

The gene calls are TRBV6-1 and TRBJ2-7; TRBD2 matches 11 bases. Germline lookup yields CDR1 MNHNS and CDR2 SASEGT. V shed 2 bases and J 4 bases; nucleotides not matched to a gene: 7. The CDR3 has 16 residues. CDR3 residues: CASSERRLAGKYEQYF. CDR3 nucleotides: TGTGCCAGCAGTGAACGGAGACTAGCGGGAAAATACGAGCAGTACTTC.

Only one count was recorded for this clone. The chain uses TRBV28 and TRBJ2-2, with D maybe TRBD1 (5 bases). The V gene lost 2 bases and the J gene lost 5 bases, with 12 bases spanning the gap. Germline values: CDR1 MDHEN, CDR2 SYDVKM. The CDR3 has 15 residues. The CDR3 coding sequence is TGTGCCAGCAGTTTACTAAGGGGTTCGACCGGGGAGCTGTTTTTT. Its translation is CASSLLRGSTGELFF. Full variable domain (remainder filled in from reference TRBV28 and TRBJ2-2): DVKVTQSSRYLVKRTGEKVFLECVQDMDHENMFWYRQDPGLGLRLIYFSYDVKMKEKGDIPEGYSVSREKKERFSLILESASTNQTSMYLCASSLLRGSTGELFFGEGSRLTVL.

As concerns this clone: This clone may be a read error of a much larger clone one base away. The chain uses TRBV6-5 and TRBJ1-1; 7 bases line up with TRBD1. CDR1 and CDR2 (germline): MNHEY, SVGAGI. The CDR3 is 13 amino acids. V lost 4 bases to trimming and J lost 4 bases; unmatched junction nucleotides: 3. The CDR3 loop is CASSLDRRTEAFF. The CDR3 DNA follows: TGTGCCAGCAGTTTGGACAGGCGCACTGAAGCTTTCTTT.

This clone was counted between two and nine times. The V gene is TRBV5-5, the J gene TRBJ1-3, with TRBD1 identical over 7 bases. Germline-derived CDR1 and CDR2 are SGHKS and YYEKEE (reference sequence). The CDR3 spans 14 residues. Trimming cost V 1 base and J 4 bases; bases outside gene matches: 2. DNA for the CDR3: TGTGCCAGCAGCTTGCTACAGGGGGGAAACACCATATATTTT. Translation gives CASSLLQGGNTIYF. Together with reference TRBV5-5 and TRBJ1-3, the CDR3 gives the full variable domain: DAGVTQSPTHLIKTRGQQVTLRCSPISGHKSVSWYQQVLGQGPQFIFQYYEKEERGRGNFPDRFSARQFPNYSSELNVNALLLGDSALYLCASSLLQGGNTIYFGEGSWLTVV.

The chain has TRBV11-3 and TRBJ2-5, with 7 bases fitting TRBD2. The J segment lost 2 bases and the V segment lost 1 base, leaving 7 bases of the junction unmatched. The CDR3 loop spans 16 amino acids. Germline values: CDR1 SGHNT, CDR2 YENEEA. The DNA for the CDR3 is TGTGCCAGCAGCTTAGGGGCAAACGGGAGGCAAGAGACCCAGTACTTC. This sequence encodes CASSLGANGRQETQYF.

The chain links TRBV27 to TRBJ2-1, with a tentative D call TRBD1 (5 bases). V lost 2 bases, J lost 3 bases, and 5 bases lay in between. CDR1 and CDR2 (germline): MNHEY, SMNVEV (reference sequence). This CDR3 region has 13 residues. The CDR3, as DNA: TGTGCCAGCAGTTTAGGACACTACAATGAGCAGTTCTTC. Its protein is CASSLGHYNEQFF.

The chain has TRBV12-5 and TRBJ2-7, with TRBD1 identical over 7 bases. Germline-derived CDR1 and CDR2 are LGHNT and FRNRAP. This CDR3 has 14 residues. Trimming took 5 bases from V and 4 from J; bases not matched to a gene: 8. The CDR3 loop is CASGPEGTVYEQYF. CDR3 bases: TGTGCTAGTGGTCCTGAGGGGACAGTTTACGAGCAGTACTTC.

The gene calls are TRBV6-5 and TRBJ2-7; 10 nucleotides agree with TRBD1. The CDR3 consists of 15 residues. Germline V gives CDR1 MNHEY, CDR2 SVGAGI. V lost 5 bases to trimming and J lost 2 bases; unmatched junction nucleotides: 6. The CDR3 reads CASSPRQGATYEQYF. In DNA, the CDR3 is TGTGCCAGCAGTCCTAGACAGGGGGCTACCTACGAGCAGTACTTC.